The clone carrying this TCR beta chain was seen more than once but under ten times. These data originate in a study of T-cell reconstitution after alpha-beta-depleted transplantation in children. The germline V gene has CDR1 MNHEY and CDR2 SMNVEV (reference sequence). V was pared by 3 bases and J by 5 bases, with 6 bases of the junction left unmatched. The CDR3 has 14 amino acids. Unique molecular identifiers were incorporated when the TCRbeta library was constructed. TCRdb itself ran the PCR reads through MiXCR, one entry per CDR3 protein. The sample contains about 540,000 distinct CDR3 sequences, about 18% of which appear only once.

The chain carries TRBV27 and TRBJ1-1; 7 positions match TRBD1. The sample here was PBMCs from the stem cell graft donor, taken from the stem cell graft. The receptor comes from a human donor who donated a stem cell graft to a child with acute lymphoblastic leukemia. The CDR3 region is CASSFTTGLTEAFF. The CDR3 nucleotides read TGTGCCAGCAGTTTCACGACAGGGTTAACTGAAGCTTTCTTT.